This record covers a single T cell receptor (beta chain). The table came from immunoSEQ multiplex PCR; TCRdb's copy has only in-frame clones and leaves some out. This sample has around 390,000 clones, with approximately 90% found just once. This sample was taken from a study of blood T cell repertoires in COVID-19. This CDR3 is 11 amino acids long. The V end was cut by 6 bases, the J end by 6 bases, with 9 bases between. The gene calls are TRBV12-3 or TRBV12-4 and TRBJ2-7; TRBD1 is a possible D gene (6 bases). Sequenced: PBMCs or T cells enriched from blood (not recorded which). This TCR came from a woman aged 45-65 years who had recovered from COVID-19. CDR3 loop: CASSTGSEQYF. The CDR3 nucleotides are TGTGCCAGCAGCACAGGGTCCGAGCAGTACTTC.